The 22 T cell receptor beta chains in this list originate from one sample, sequenced in a study of T cells in Graves' hyperthyroidism and ophthalmopathy. Amplification targeted TCR beta CDR3 regions from RNA transcripts. During a first-round RT-PCR of the TCR CDR3, the HTBI primer set was used. TCRdb analysed the multiplex PCR reads with MiXCR anew, one entry per CDR3 protein. Here the sample spans 400,000 to 500,000 distinct CDR3 sequences, under 15% being singletons. The sample comprised blood. These receptors all stem from a man younger than 35 with Graves' ophthalmopathy.

The chain combines TRBV7-9 with TRBJ1-1; 7 positions agree with TRBD1. This CDR3 is built from 16 residues. The junction had 14 bases not matched to a gene; V was cut back by 5 bases and J by 5 bases. CDR1 and CDR2 (germline): SEHNR, FQNEAQ (reference sequence). The CDR3 region has the DNA TGTGCCAGCAGCCCCCTCGGTCAGGGGGGGGAAACTGAAGCTTTCTTT. Translation gives CASSPLGQGGETEAFF.

The gene calls are TRBV5-4 and TRBJ1-4; maybe TRBD1 (5 bases). The CDR3 contains 13 residues. Trimming left V 4 bases short and J 8 bases short, with 12 bases between. Germline CDR1 is SGHNT and CDR2 is YYREEE (reference sequence). The CDR3 nucleotides are TGTGCCAGCAGCAGCACAGGAAAGGAAAAACTGTTTTTT. This codes for CASSSTGKEKLFF.

Only a few counts were recorded for this clonotype. The rearrangement joins TRBV5-1 to TRBJ2-5; TRBD2 aligns across 14 bases. V shed 3 bases, J shed 1 base, and the junction held 2 bases outside the gene matches. This CDR3 contains 16 residues. Germline V gene data show CDR1 as SGHRS and CDR2 as YFSETQ. CDR3 sequence: CASSSGTSGGQETQYF. The CDR3 DNA is TGCGCCAGCAGCTCTGGGACTAGCGGGGGCCAAGAGACCCAGTACTTC.

This clonotype has a handful of counts. V usage is TRBV5-6 and J usage is TRBJ1-6; 7 bases match TRBD1. Germline trimming cut 5 bases from V and 7 bases from J; bases unmatched to any gene: 9. The germline gives CDR1 SGHDT, CDR2 YYEEEE. This CDR3 is built from 15 residues. CDR3 loop: CASSWDRGTNSPLHF. In DNA, the CDR3 is TGTGCCAGCAGTTGGGACAGAGGGACGAATTCACCCCTCCACTTT.

This clonotype was seen ten or more times. V gene TRBV11-2 combines with J gene TRBJ2-1; no reliable D call. The CDR3 extends over 12 amino acids. V was pared by 2 bases and J by 6 bases, with 5 bases between. Looked up from germline, CDR1 is SGHAT and CDR2 is FQNNGV. The CDR3 coding sequence is TGTGCCAGCAGCTTAACGGTCAATGAGCAGTTCTTC. Protein sequence: CASSLTVNEQFF.

This clonotype was detected ten times or more. The chain combines TRBV4-1 with TRBJ1-2; D perhaps matches TRBD1 (5 bases). The CDR3 is 14 amino acids. V was pared by 2 bases and J by 5 bases, with 12 bases between. Germline lookup yields CDR1 MGHRA and CDR2 YSYEKL. Written as DNA, the CDR3 is TGCGCCAGCAGCCAACCCGACAGAAGTTATGGCTACACCTTC. Its translation: CASSQPDRSYGYTF.

The gene calls are TRBV7-2 and TRBJ2-1; the match to TRBD2 covers 16 bases. This CDR3 spans 17 amino acids. CDR1 is SGHTA, CDR2 FQGNSA, per germline. Trimming removed 5 bases from V and 2 bases from J; junction bases left unmatched: 3. In DNA form, the CDR3 reads TGTGCCAGCAGCGGGACTAGCGGGGGGGGGACCTACAATGAGCAGTTCTTC. It translates to CASSGTSGGGTYNEQFF.

The chain combines TRBV15 with TRBJ2-5; D possibly uses TRBD1 or TRBD2 (5 bases each). Germline CDR1 LNHNV, CDR2 YYDKDF (reference sequence). CDR3 length: 14 residues. V lost 7 bases to trimming and J lost 1 base, with 13 bases between them. The CDR3 DNA reads as TGTGCCACCAACCCAGGGAGTTTCCAAGAGACCCAGTACTTC. Protein product: CATNPGSFQETQYF.

There are a few counts of this clonotype. CDR3 in amino acids: CAISLDRVDSPLHF. In nucleotides, the CDR3 is TGTGCCATCAGCCTGGACAGGGTAGATTCACCCCTCCACTTT. This sequence joins TRBV10-3 and TRBJ1-6; 8 bases align to TRBD1. Germline values: CDR1 ENHRY, CDR2 SYGVKD. The V segment lost 6 bases and the J segment 8 bases; nucleotides outside the gene matches: 6. The CDR3 length is 14 residues.

This clonotype was counted at least ten times. The CDR3 nucleotides read TGTGCCAGCAGCTTCAAGGGTTATGATGGCACTGAAGCTTTCTTT. Translation: CASSFKGYDGTEAFF. V usage is TRBV7-8 and J usage is TRBJ1-1; D not resolved. V gave up 3 bases and J gave up 4 bases, with 15 bases separating them. Germline V CDR1 and CDR2: SGHVS, FQNEAQ. The CDR3 is 15 residues long.

The table lists this clonotype with many counts. The rearrangement links TRBV12-5 to TRBJ1-1; D is unclear. Trimming shortened V by 2 bases and J by 4 bases, and 8 bases separated the two germline ends. The germline V gene has CDR1 LGHNT and CDR2 FRNRAP. This CDR3 comprises 13 residues. The CDR3 DNA reads TGTGCTAGTGGTTTGCGGGGAAGCACTGAAGCTTTCTTT. Its protein is CASGLRGSTEAFF.

In its sample, this clonotype was seen many times. The J gene is TRBJ2-7, the V gene TRBV5-1; weak D call: TRBD1 (6 bases). The CDR3 totals 15 residues. Germline assignment: CDR1 SGHRS and CDR2 YFSETQ. Between the trimmed V and J ends, which lost 3 bases and 2 bases, there was a span of 15 bases. CDR3 bases: TGCGCCAGCAGCTGGGACAATACCCTAACCTACGAGCAGTACTTC. Encoded protein: CASSWDNTLTYEQYF.

This clonotype was observed at least ten times. The chain carries TRBV7-9 and TRBJ1-2; 9 bases are a match to TRBD1. J was trimmed by 8 bases and V by 5 bases; bases with no gene match: 12. This CDR3 spans 15 amino acids. Germline lookup yields CDR1 SEHNR and CDR2 FQNEAQ (reference sequence). The CDR3 here is CASSVVQGAIQGYTF. In DNA, the CDR3 is TGTGCCAGCAGCGTTGTACAGGGGGCAATTCAGGGCTACACCTTC. The full variable domain, in which reference TRBV7-9 and TRBJ1-2 provide the parts outside the CDR3, is DTGVSQNPRHKITKRGQNVTFRCDPISEHNRLYWYRQTLGQGPEFLTYFQNEAQLEKSRLLSDRFSAERPKGSFSTLEIQRTEQGDSAMYLCASSVVQGAIQGYTFGSGTRLTVV.

This clonotype was counted many times. The V gene is TRBV4-2, the J gene TRBJ2-1; 7 bases agree with TRBD1. The J segment lost 9 bases and the V segment lost 2 bases, leaving 7 bases of the junction unmatched. The CDR3 runs 14 residues. The germline V gene has CDR1 LGHNA and CDR2 YNFKEQ. The CDR3 sequence: CASSQPLGQSEQFF. CDR3 in DNA: TGTGCCAGCAGCCAACCCTTGGGACAGAGTGAGCAGTTCTTC.

This clonotype has a count of ten or more. V is TRBV7-9 and J is TRBJ1-2; TRBD1 aligns across 9 bases. The CDR3 has 14 amino acids. Losses at the gene ends were 3 bases for V and 4 bases for J; bases not matched to a gene: 3. Germline V CDR1 and CDR2: SEHNR, FQNEAQ (reference sequence). CDR3 nucleotides: TGTGCCAGCAGCTTTGGGGGACAGGGCTATGGCTACACCTTC. Its translation: CASSFGGQGYGYTF.

J is TRBJ2-7 and V is TRBV6-1; D remains unclear. CDR3 length: 14 amino acids. CDR1 and CDR2 from the germline V gene are MNHNS and SASEGT. V was pared by 5 bases and J by 1 base, with 12 bases between. CDR3 nucleotide sequence: TGTGCCAGCAGTTTGATGCCTGCATCCTACGAGCAGTACTTC. Protein product: CASSLMPASYEQYF.

V usage is TRBV29-1 and J usage is TRBJ2-1; TRBD2 agrees at 11 bases. J gave up 9 bases and V 7 bases, and 14 bases lay outside the gene matches. This CDR3 comprises 15 residues. CDR1 and CDR2 from the germline V gene are SQVTM and ANQGSEA. As DNA, the CDR3 is TGCAGCGGGAGTTCTACTAGCGGGAGTTGGAGTGAGCAGTTCTTC. Protein product: CSGSSTSGSWSEQFF.

This chain links TRBV24-1 with TRBJ1-1; TRBD1 matches 7 bases. The germline CDR1 and CDR2 sequences are KGHDR and SFDVKD. The length of the CDR3 is 14 residues. V dropped 3 bases and J dropped 7; count of bases not matched to a gene: 7. The CDR3 bases are TGTGCCACCAGTGATCCCGGACAGGCCGGTGAAGCTTTCTTT. Translation gives CATSDPGQAGEAFF.

This clonotype came up many times. The genes are TRBV4-1 and TRBJ2-7, with D perhaps given as TRBD1 or TRBD2 (7 bases each). CDR3 size: 15 residues. Germline CDR1 reads MGHRA; CDR2 reads YSYEKL. Trimming removed 3 bases at V and 4 bases at J, with 16 bases between. The DNA of the CDR3 is TGCGCCAGCAGCCAGGGGGGAGGGGGCACATACGAGCAGTACTTC. Its translation is CASSQGGGGTYEQYF.

This clonotype was observed many times. The chain carries TRBV13 and TRBJ2-3; TRBD2 aligns across 10 bases. V was pared by 4 bases and J by 2 bases, with 6 bases of the junction left unmatched. Germline V CDR1 and CDR2: PRHDT, FYEKMQ (reference sequence). The CDR3 totals 16 residues. The CDR3 nucleotides read TGTGCCAGCAGCTCAAGACTAGCGGGTAACACAGATACGCAGTATTTT. Its protein product is CASSSRLAGNTDTQYF.

This chain uses TRBV5-1 with TRBJ2-1; a possible D gene is TRBD2 (6 bases). CDR1 is SGHRS, CDR2 YFSETQ, per germline. V gave up 0 bases and J gave up 5 bases, with 12 bases separating them. The length of the CDR3 is 15 residues. Written as DNA, the CDR3 is TGCGCCAGCAGCTTGGGGCGGGGTTGGGACAATGAGCAGTTCTTC. It translates to CASSLGRGWDNEQFF.

This clonotype showed up many times. The chain carries TRBV20-1 and TRBJ1-5; D call uncertain. CDR1 DFQATT and CDR2 SNEGSKA come from the germline V gene (reference sequence). V was shortened by 4 bases and J by 3 bases, with 7 bases between the two germline ends. The CDR3 is 12 residues long. The CDR3 nucleotides read TGCAGTGCTAAAGCCGTCAATCAGCCCCAGCATTTT. Translated, it gives CSAKAVNQPQHF.